A single sample gave rise to the 25 T cell receptor beta chains below, sequenced in a study of cytotoxic CD8 clonotypes in ibrutinib-treated CLL. The assay was immunoSEQ multiplex PCR, and TCRdb's table has in-frame clones only and misses some. The sample carries hundreds of thousands of clones, 70% recorded once. This material consisted of PBMCs, taken after 12 months of ibrutinib treatment. The source of these receptors is a human donor with chronic lymphocytic leukemia.

V gene TRBV5-1 combines with J gene TRBJ1-2, with a possible D match to TRBD1 (6 bases). This CDR3 is 17 amino acids long. Trimming removed 2 bases from V and 4 bases from J, with 21 bases in between. Germline assignment: CDR1 SGHRS and CDR2 YFSETQ. The CDR3 DNA sequence: TGCGCCAGCAGCTTCAGCACAACAGGGCAGGGGCCCTATGGCTACACCTTC. Amino acids: CASSFSTTGQGPYGYTF.

CDR3 amino acids: CASSVNPTLGTEAFF. The CDR3 DNA reads TGTGCCAGCAGCGTAAACCCGACCCTTGGGACTGAAGCTTTCTTT. This chain connects TRBV9 to TRBJ1-1; unclear D gene. CDR1 and CDR2 (germline): SGDLS, YYNGEE. The CDR3 covers 15 residues. Trimming cost V 1 base and J 5 bases, with 15 bases left between them.

The chain combines TRBV5-8 with TRBJ2-7; D is ambiguous. Germline CDR1 reads SGHTS; CDR2 reads YDEGEE. Trimming removed 4 bases at V and 3 bases at J, with 20 bases between. The CDR3 spans 16 residues. DNA for the CDR3: TGTGCCAGCAGCCCCCGAGCCCTCCTCTGGGACTACGAGCAGTACTTC. Encoded protein: CASSPRALLWDYEQYF.

The chain links TRBV5-1 to TRBJ2-7; D gene uncertain. The CDR3 covers 14 residues. The germline V gene encodes CDR1 SGHRS and CDR2 YFSETQ. Trimming took 0 bases from V and 5 from J, leaving 12 bases between them. The CDR3 region has the DNA TGCGCCAGCAGCTTGGGTCAGGAAAACGACGAGCAGTACTTC. It is translated as CASSLGQENDEQYF.

Only a few counts were recorded for this clone. The rearrangement uses TRBV7-6 and TRBJ2-1; unclear D gene. Per germline, CDR1 SGHVS and CDR2 FNYEAQ. V shed 0 bases and J shed 2 bases, with 11 bases lying between them. The CDR3 contains 16 residues. The CDR3 DNA is TGTGCCAGCAGCTTAGCGGGTGCCCAGCCCTACAATGAGCAGTTCTTC. Its protein is CASSLAGAQPYNEQFF.

The chain uses TRBV29-1 and TRBJ2-7, with 9 positions matching TRBD1. Per germline, CDR1 SQVTM and CDR2 ANQGSEA. The CDR3 is 14 residues long. The junction had 5 bases not matched to a gene; V was cut back by 1 base and J by 4 bases. For the CDR3, the DNA is TGCAGCGTTGAAGTTTTCGACAGGGGGTACGAGCAGTACTTC. Residues: CSVEVFDRGYEQYF.

The V and J genes are TRBV11-2 and TRBJ1-2, with a possible D match to TRBD1 (6 bases). Germline V gene sequence: CDR1 SGHAT, CDR2 FQNNGV. The CDR3 length is 14 residues. The ends were cut back, 6 bases at V and 5 bases at J, with 16 bases in the middle. CDR3 nucleotide sequence: TGTGCCAGCAGACCTACAGGGCTGGGGTATGGCTACACCTTC. This codes for CASRPTGLGYGYTF.

The chain is built from TRBV6-5 and TRBJ2-7; D is ambiguous. This CDR3 spans 11 amino acids. The V gene lost 8 bases and the J gene lost 2 bases, with 7 bases spanning the gap. Germline values: CDR1 MNHEY, CDR2 SVGAGI. DNA for the CDR3: TGTGCCAGCCGGAACACCTACGAGCAGTACTTC. This encodes CASRNTYEQYF.

This chain joins TRBV7-2 and TRBJ2-7, with 8 bases matching TRBD1. The germline V gene has CDR1 SGHTA and CDR2 FQGNSA. This CDR3 is built from 15 residues. With 5 bases clipped from V and 3 bases from J, the junction kept 9 bases outside the gene matches. The CDR3 loop reads CASSPQGASGYEQYF. The CDR3 DNA sequence: TGTGCCAGCAGCCCCCAGGGGGCATCGGGCTACGAGCAGTACTTC. The full variable domain, completed using reference TRBV7-2 and TRBJ2-7, is GAGVSQSPSNKVTEKGKDVELRCDPISGHTALYWYRQSLGQGLEFLIYFQGNSAPDKSGLPSDRFSAERTGGSVSTLTIQRTQQEDSAVYLCASSPQGASGYEQYFGPGTRLTVT.

As DNA, the CDR3 is TGCGCCAGCAGCGTGGACAGTAACCACGAGCAGTACTTC. Amino acids: CASSVDSNHEQYF. This rearrangement joins TRBV5-1 to TRBJ2-7; weak D call: TRBD1 (6 bases). CDR1 and CDR2 (germline): SGHRS, YFSETQ. The germline V and J ends were trimmed by 4 bases and 5 bases, with 13 bases remaining between them. The CDR3 is made up of 13 amino acids. Filled out from reference TRBV5-1 and TRBJ2-7, the complete variable domain reads KAGVTQTPRYLIKTRGQQVTLSCSPISGHRSVSWYQQTPGQGLQFLFEYFSETQRNKGNFPGRFSGRQFSNSRSEMNVSTLELGDSALYLCASSVDSNHEQYFGPGTRLTVT.

The rearrangement joins TRBV6-5 to TRBJ2-5; a possible D gene is TRBD1 (6 bases). The V end lost 10 bases, the J end lost 2 bases, and 11 bases lay between the germline ends. Germline V gene data show CDR1 as MNHEY and CDR2 as SVGAGI. The CDR3 contains 12 residues. The CDR3 nucleotides are TGTGCCACTGGCAGGGGACAAGAGACCCAGTACTTC. It translates to CATGRGQETQYF.

The V call is TRBV11-2, the J call TRBJ2-5; a possible D gene is TRBD2 (5 bases). The ends were cut back, 5 bases at V and 2 bases at J, with 15 bases in the middle. The CDR3 totals 15 residues. The germline gives CDR1 SGHAT, CDR2 FQNNGV. The CDR3 here is CASSPGSTGQETQYF. The CDR3 DNA is TGTGCCAGCAGCCCAGGATCGACGGGACAAGAGACCCAGTACTTC.

The chain couples TRBV6-5 to TRBJ2-7; TRBD1 agrees at 8 bases. This CDR3 is 13 amino acids long. The germline CDR1 and CDR2 sequences are MNHEY and SVGAGI. J was trimmed by 7 bases and V by 6 bases; bases with no gene match: 8. The DNA of the CDR3 is TGTGCCAGCAGGAAGACAGGGGCTAGGGAGCAGTACTTC. Translating it yields CASRKTGAREQYF.

The chain carries TRBV6-6 and TRBJ1-2, with D hard to call. Germline CDR1 is MNHNY and CDR2 is SVGAGI (reference sequence). CDR3 length equals 15 residues. Trimming removed 6 bases from V and 0 bases from J, with 14 bases in between. In DNA form, the CDR3 reads TGTGCCAGCAGCCCTGACGGAGGTGCTAACTATGGCTACACCTTC. This sequence encodes CASSPDGGANYGYTF.

This clone has more than one count but fewer than ten. The V and J genes are TRBV6-1 and TRBJ1-2; no clear D gene. V gave up 0 bases and J gave up 4 bases, with 12 bases separating them. CDR3 size: 15 residues. Germline-derived CDR1 and CDR2 are MNHNS and SASEGT. CDR3: CASSEAPTGGYGYTF. For the CDR3, the DNA is TGTGCCAGCAGTGAAGCCCCAACGGGCGGCTATGGCTACACCTTC.

The rearrangement uses TRBV5-1 and TRBJ2-1; tentative D call: TRBD1 (6 bases). Trimming cost V 1 base and J 8 bases, with 13 bases left between them. Germline V gene data show CDR1 as SGHRS and CDR2 as YFSETQ. This CDR3 contains 14 residues. This CDR3 is CASSLTGILDEQFF. Here the CDR3 DNA reads TGCGCCAGCAGCTTGACAGGGATTCTCGATGAGCAGTTCTTC.

The rearrangement uses TRBV28 and TRBJ1-5; D gene uncertain. The CDR3 has 14 residues. Germline assignment: CDR1 MDHEN and CDR2 SYDVKM. The V gene lost 5 bases and the J gene lost 11 bases, with 19 bases spanning the gap. The CDR3 region is CASSLAGAGLTQHF. CDR3 sequence (DNA): TGTGCCAGCAGTCTGGCGGGTGCCGGATTGACCCAGCATTTT.

This clone was seen a single time. The chain is built from TRBV18 and TRBJ2-2; no firm D call. V was trimmed by 5 bases and J by 2 bases, leaving 9 bases between them. The CDR3 has 14 amino acids. Per the germline V gene, CDR1 is KGHSH and CDR2 is LQKENI. The CDR3, as DNA: TGTGCCAGCTCATTTACCACCAACACCGGGGAGCTGTTTTTT. It codes for CASSFTTNTGELFF.

This sequence joins TRBV28 and TRBJ2-5; D ambiguous. The V end was cut by 6 bases, the J end by 4 bases, with 18 bases between. Germline V lookup: CDR1 MDHEN, CDR2 SYDVKM. The CDR3 is 15 residues long. Here the CDR3 reads CASSKQGRWTETQYF. In DNA form, the CDR3 reads TGTGCCAGCAGCAAACAAGGGCGGTGGACAGAGACCCAGTACTTC.

This chain joins TRBV5-8 and TRBJ1-1, with D perhaps TRBD1 (5 bases). V gave up 1 base and J gave up 4 bases, with 8 bases separating them. The germline V gene encodes CDR1 SGHTS and CDR2 YDEGEE. This CDR3 comprises 13 residues. CDR3 coding DNA: TGTGCCAGCAGCTTGATGAGGGGCACTGAAGCTTTCTTT. Protein: CASSLMRGTEAFF.

This clone has only a few counts. This chain links TRBV4-2 with TRBJ1-2; D possibly corresponds to TRBD1 (6 bases). This CDR3 is 16 amino acids long. Trimming took off 0 bases at V and 8 bases at J, with 19 bases between the two ends. Germline V lookup: CDR1 LGHNA, CDR2 YNFKEQ. Written as DNA, the CDR3 is TGTGCCAGCAGCCAAGATGACGAATTAGGGGGTATCGGCTACACCTTC. It translates to CASSQDDELGGIGYTF.

The V and J genes are TRBV5-6 and TRBJ1-2; no definite D call. Germline V gives CDR1 SGHDT, CDR2 YYEEEE. The CDR3 loop spans 12 amino acids. The V end was cut by 0 bases, the J end by 8 bases, with 8 bases between. CDR3 bases: TGTGCCAGCAGCTTGGCGGTGGACGGCTACACCTTC. It translates to CASSLAVDGYTF.

The V and J genes are TRBV25-1 and TRBJ2-7; D gene unclear. Trimming left V 4 bases short and J 4 bases short, with 5 bases between. CDR3 size: 11 residues. The V gene's germline CDR1 is MGHDK and CDR2 SYGVNS. The CDR3, as DNA: TGTGCCAGCAGTGTAAGTTACGAGCAGTACTTC. Protein sequence: CASSVSYEQYF.

Points on this clone: The junction and the germline gene differ at one end; a read error may be behind it. The V and J genes are TRBV5-1 and TRBJ2-3; no clear D gene. The germline CDR1 and CDR2 sequences are SGHRS and YFSETQ. The CDR3 totals 12 residues. CDR3 protein: CASRLGTDTQYF. DNA for the CDR3: TGCGCCAGCAGGTTGGGCACAGATACGCAGTATTTT.

The chain uses TRBV15 and TRBJ1-2, with D tentatively TRBD1 (5 bases). The germline V gene encodes CDR1 LNHNV and CDR2 YYDKDF (reference sequence). The length of the CDR3 is 16 residues. V gave up 0 bases and J gave up 2 bases, with 13 bases separating them. In DNA, the CDR3 is TGTGCCACCAGCAGAGACCGGGGCCCCCGAAACTATGGCTACACCTTC. Encoded protein: CATSRDRGPRNYGYTF.